The present TCR beta chain was sequenced within a study of T cells after yellow fever vaccination. Points from the study as a whole: Weaker overall was a secondary response that nonetheless peaked faster, on day 5 versus 15.

V lost 0 bases, J lost 1 base, and 7 bases lay in between. The CDR3 is 15 amino acids. Germline CDR1 reads SGDLS; CDR2 reads YYNGEE. This clonotype has a handful of counts. The antigen remains undetermined. Production of TCR cDNA was by 5'RACE template switching, which also added a universal primer site and UMIs. TCRdb redid the calling of the 5' RACE reads with MiXCR, one entry per CDR3 protein. The data show some 30,000 distinct CDR3 sequences, 4.4% seen once. The TCR sequence derives from a man aged 25-45 years who received the YFV17D yellow fever vaccine. The chain employs TRBV9 and TRBJ2-2; perhaps TRBD1 as D (6 bases). The sequencing used CD8+ T cells sorted from PBMCs, collected 5 days after the yellow fever booster vaccination. As DNA, the CDR3 is TGTGCCAGCAGCGTAGAGACAGGGAACACCGGGGAGCTGTTTTTT. This encodes CASSVETGNTGELFF. The variable domain in full, completed from reference TRBV9 and TRBJ2-2, reads DSGVTQTPKHLITATGQRVTLRCSPRSGDLSVYWYQQSLDQGLQFLIQYYNGEERAKGNILERFSAQQFPDLHSELNLSSLELGDSALYFCASSVETGNTGELFFGEGSRLTVL.